Shown below are 28 T cell receptor beta chains from a single sample sequenced in a study of monozygotic twins with cystic fibrosis. Clones were sequenced by immunoSEQ multiplex PCR, and TCRdb holds only the in-frame ones, with some missing. The table has about 32,000 clones, 80% to 95% seen once. Specimen: blood. All receptors derive from a girl aged 2 to 10 with cystic fibrosis.

This clone was found once. The V and J genes are TRBV5-6 and TRBJ1-1; D unclear. Trimming shortened V by 4 bases and J by 4 bases, and 8 bases separated the two germline ends. Germline V gene data show CDR1 as SGHDT and CDR2 as YYEEEE. The CDR3 is 12 amino acids. Here the CDR3 DNA reads TGTGCCAGCAGCAACCAAGGCACTGAAGCTTTCTTT. This codes for CASSNQGTEAFF.

The chain recombines TRBV5-1 with TRBJ2-3; D is unclear. CDR1 is SGHRS, CDR2 YFSETQ, per germline. V gave up 0 bases and J gave up 5 bases, with 1 base separating them. The CDR3 sequence is 11 residues long. Here the CDR3 DNA reads TGCGCCAGCAGCTTGGAAGATACGCAGTATTTT. Encoded protein: CASSLEDTQYF.

The gene calls are TRBV10-3 and TRBJ2-3, with 9 positions matching TRBD2. Trimming at V came to 4 bases and at J to 6 bases, leaving 11 bases not matched to a gene. The CDR3 contains 16 residues. The germline CDR1 and CDR2 sequences are ENHRY and SYGVKD. The CDR3 DNA reads TGTGCCATCAGTGTTAGCGGGGGAGGAGCACAGGATACGCAGTATTTT. Its translation is CAISVSGGGAQDTQYF.

The chain recombines TRBV6-5 with TRBJ1-1, with unresolved D. This CDR3 contains 14 residues. From germline, CDR1 is MNHEY and CDR2 SVGAGI. V was clipped by 2 bases and J by 0 bases, with 7 bases between them. CDR3 in amino acids: CASSYERMNTEAFF. The CDR3 DNA reads as TGTGCCAGCAGTTACGAACGGATGAACACTGAAGCTTTCTTT.

CDR3 loop: CASSAGGGLSNQPQHF. CDR3 in DNA: TGTGCCAGTAGTGCAGGGGGCGGGCTCTCTAATCAGCCCCAGCATTTT. V gene TRBV19 combines with J gene TRBJ1-5, with 8 positions matching TRBD1. The CDR3 is 16 residues long. V shed 5 bases and J 4 bases; nucleotides not matched to a gene: 10. The germline gives CDR1 LNHDA, CDR2 SQIVND (reference sequence).

The genes are TRBV6-6 and TRBJ1-6; the D is unclear. The CDR3 runs 13 residues. With 6 bases removed from V and 10 bases from J, the gap between germline ends came to 13 bases. Germline assignment: CDR1 MNHNY and CDR2 SVGAGI (reference sequence). CDR3 in amino acids: CASSRDSGSPLHF. Here the CDR3 DNA reads TGTGCCAGCAGCCGAGACTCTGGCTCACCCCTCCACTTT.

This chain uses TRBV29-1 with TRBJ1-2; unclear D gene. V was clipped by 5 bases and J by 0 bases, with 7 bases between them. The CDR3 loop spans 12 amino acids. Per the germline V gene, CDR1 is SQVTM and CDR2 is ANQGSEA. In DNA form, the CDR3 reads TGCAGCGTTACTGAGGCTAACTATGGCTACACCTTC. The encoded protein is CSVTEANYGYTF.

The CDR3 nucleotides are TGTGCCAGCAGCCAAGAATACGATTCAACTAATGAAAAACTGTTTTTT. This encodes CASSQEYDSTNEKLFF. V gene TRBV4-2 combines with J gene TRBJ1-4, with no clear D. Germline V lookup: CDR1 LGHNA, CDR2 YNFKEQ. The CDR3 has 16 amino acids. V was trimmed by 0 bases and J by 0 bases, leaving 8 bases between them.

V and J are TRBV4-1 and TRBJ1-5; D remains unclear. The length of the CDR3 is 16 residues. V lost 0 bases and J lost 6, with 15 bases in between. Germline CDR1 reads MGHRA; CDR2 reads YSYEKL. DNA for the CDR3: TGCGCCAGCAGCCAAGATACCAGTCTCGATACTCAGCCCCAGCATTTT. This gives the protein CASSQDTSLDTQPQHF.

This chain connects TRBV5-1 to TRBJ1-5; D unclear. CDR3 length: 13 residues. Germline values: CDR1 SGHRS, CDR2 YFSETQ. V was pared by 0 bases and J by 5 bases, with 6 bases between. The CDR3 loop reads CASSLDLDQPQHF. In DNA, the CDR3 is TGCGCCAGCAGCTTGGATTTGGATCAGCCCCAGCATTTT.

The chain combines TRBV6-5 with TRBJ2-5; perhaps TRBD1 as D (8 bases). Deletions cut 10 bases from V and 11 bases from J, with 11 bases between. This CDR3 is built from 9 residues. Germline CDR1 reads MNHEY; CDR2 reads SVGAGI. The CDR3 bases are TGTGCCAACAGGGGGGGGCAGTACTTC. Translated: CANRGGQYF.

This clone was seen just once. The V call is TRBV19, the J call TRBJ1-5; D is uncertain. The CDR3 runs 13 residues. The ends were cut back, 4 bases at V and 4 bases at J, with 8 bases in the middle. CDR1 LNHDA and CDR2 SQIVND come from the germline V gene (reference sequence). The CDR3 DNA reads as TGTGCCAGTAGTACGTCAGTTAATCAGCCCCAGCATTTT. Translating it yields CASSTSVNQPQHF.

This clone has more than one count but fewer than ten. This sequence joins TRBV7-8 and TRBJ1-1; D gene ambiguous. The CDR3 covers 15 residues. Between the trimmed V and J ends, which lost 1 base and 4 bases, there was a span of 13 bases. Germline V lookup: CDR1 SGHVS, CDR2 FQNEAQ. This CDR3 reads CASSLVAGEGTEAFF. The CDR3 DNA follows: TGTGCCAGCAGCTTAGTGGCGGGAGAAGGCACTGAAGCTTTCTTT.

The sample holds a few counts of this clone. The CDR3 protein is CATSRDSGLGEKLFF. CDR3 sequence (DNA): TGTGCCACCAGCAGAGACTCCGGACTCGGTGAAAAACTGTTTTTT. The chain carries TRBV15 and TRBJ1-4; D uncertain. The CDR3 has 15 amino acids. V lost 0 bases, J lost 7 bases, and 12 bases lay in between. Germline CDR1 is LNHNV and CDR2 is YYDKDF (reference sequence). Supplemented by reference TRBV15 and TRBJ1-4, the full variable domain reads DAMVIQNPRYQVTQFGKPVTLSCSQTLNHNVMYWYQQKSSQAPKLLFHYYDKDFNNEADTPDNFQSRRPNTSFCFLDIRSPGLGDTAMYLCATSRDSGLGEKLFFGSGTQLSVL.

The chain combines TRBV28 with TRBJ2-1; TRBD1 matches at 10 bases. From germline, CDR1 is MDHEN and CDR2 SYDVKM. The J segment lost 0 bases and the V segment lost 6 bases, leaving 20 bases of the junction unmatched. There are 21 residues in the CDR3. CDR3 DNA: TGTGCCAGCAGGAGTAGGGGACAGGGGCCGGGAGCGGCAAGCTCCTACAATGAGCAGTTCTTC. The encoded protein is CASRSRGQGPGAASSYNEQFF.

The rearrangement uses TRBV10-3 and TRBJ2-7, with D maybe TRBD1 (5 bases). Germline lookup yields CDR1 ENHRY and CDR2 SYGVKD. Trimming took off 2 bases at V and 5 bases at J, with 16 bases between the two ends. The CDR3 is 15 amino acids. CDR3 coding DNA: TGTGCCATCAGTGAGGTGTGGCAGGGTGGGGACGAGCAGTACTTC. It encodes CAISEVWQGGDEQYF.

J is TRBJ2-3 and V is TRBV5-1, with D maybe TRBD1 (5 bases). This CDR3 region has 14 residues. The ends were cut back, 0 bases at V and 4 bases at J, with 9 bases in the middle. Germline V gene data show CDR1 as SGHRS and CDR2 as YFSETQ. CDR3 DNA sequence: TGCGCCAGCAGCTTGGTTGCAGGGTCAGATACGCAGTATTTT. Translating gives CASSLVAGSDTQYF.

This chain uses TRBV6-6 with TRBJ1-1, with D perhaps matching TRBD1 (5 bases). Trimming took 7 bases from V and 2 from J, leaving 20 bases between them. The CDR3 is 16 amino acids. Germline lookup yields CDR1 MNHNY and CDR2 SVGAGI (reference sequence). As DNA, the CDR3 is TGTGCCAGCACTGGTCGGCAAACGGGGGTTAACACTGAAGCTTTCTTT. It encodes CASTGRQTGVNTEAFF.

This chain links TRBV6-1 with TRBJ1-2, with D perhaps matching TRBD1 (5 bases). The CDR3 is 17 residues long. Germline V gene data show CDR1 as MNHNS and CDR2 as SASEGT. V was cut by 0 bases and J by 6 bases, with 20 bases left in between. CDR3: CASSEASWVGVADGYTF. The CDR3 DNA reads TGTGCCAGCAGTGAAGCGTCATGGGTAGGGGTCGCAGATGGCTACACCTTC.

The V call is TRBV9, the J call TRBJ1-2, with D uncertain. Trimming removed 0 bases at V and 0 bases at J, with 21 bases between. Germline V lookup: CDR1 SGDLS, CDR2 YYNGEE. CDR3 size: 19 residues. The CDR3, as DNA: TGTGCCAGCAGCGTAGTCCCACATTCGCCAGAGACATCTAACTATGGCTACACCTTC. Amino acids: CASSVVPHSPETSNYGYTF.

V gene TRBV5-1 combines with J gene TRBJ1-1; D might be TRBD1 (5 bases). The CDR3 covers 15 residues. The V end was cut by 0 bases, the J end by 6 bases, with 15 bases between. Germline V lookup: CDR1 SGHRS, CDR2 YFSETQ. CDR3 sequence reads: CASSLGPQGGSEAFF. DNA for the CDR3: TGCGCCAGCAGCTTGGGTCCGCAGGGAGGATCTGAAGCTTTCTTT. The whole variable domain, remainder taken from reference TRBV5-1 and TRBJ1-1, is KAGVTQTPRYLIKTRGQQVTLSCSPISGHRSVSWYQQTPGQGLQFLFEYFSETQRNKGNFPGRFSGRQFSNSRSEMNVSTLELGDSALYLCASSLGPQGGSEAFFGQGTRLTVV.

V gene TRBV11-2 combines with J gene TRBJ1-2; D is unclear. CDR1 is SGHAT, CDR2 FQNNGV, per germline. Deletions cut 2 bases from V and 5 bases from J, with 15 bases between. The CDR3 contains 15 residues. The CDR3 reads CASSLREGVEYGYTF. CDR3 sequence (DNA): TGTGCCAGCAGCTTAAGGGAGGGAGTGGAGTATGGCTACACCTTC. Supplemented by reference TRBV11-2 and TRBJ1-2, the full variable domain reads EAGVAQSPRYKIIEKRQSVAFWCNPISGHATLYWYQQILGQGPKLLIQFQNNGVVDDSQLPKDRFSAERLKGVDSTLKIQPAKLEDSAVYLCASSLREGVEYGYTFGSGTRLTVV.

This chain links TRBV6-5 with TRBJ2-2, with TRBD1 identical over 8 bases. V shed 6 bases, J shed 5 bases, and the junction held 8 bases outside the gene matches. The V gene's germline CDR1 is MNHEY and CDR2 SVGAGI. The CDR3 is 15 residues long. The CDR3 DNA reads TGTGCCAGCAGCCCCGGGACAGGCTATACCGGGGAGCTGTTTTTT. It is translated as CASSPGTGYTGELFF.

This CDR3 is CASSHTGAPYEQYF. DNA of the CDR3: TGTGCCAGCAGTCACACGGGGGCACCCTACGAGCAGTACTTC. The J gene is TRBJ2-5, the V gene TRBV2; the D gene could be TRBD1 or TRBD2 (6 bases each). The end of the DNA fits TRBJ2-7 better, so the J call may be wrong. The CDR3 is 14 residues long. CDR1 is SNHLY and CDR2 is FYNNEI in the germline V gene.

The rearrangement links TRBV9 to TRBJ1-1; D unclear. The CDR3 contains 15 residues. CDR1 and CDR2 (germline): SGDLS, YYNGEE. Trimming shortened V by 0 bases and J by 4 bases, and 13 bases separated the two germline ends. CDR3 amino acids: CASSVELTPSTEAFF. The DNA of the CDR3 is TGTGCCAGCAGCGTAGAGCTCACTCCGAGCACTGAAGCTTTCTTT.

This rearrangement joins TRBV27 to TRBJ2-1; D call uncertain. CDR3 length: 13 residues. Germline lookup yields CDR1 MNHEY and CDR2 SMNVEV (reference sequence). Trimming took off 6 bases at V and 2 bases at J, with 8 bases between the two ends. CDR3 sequence reads: CASRAQPYNEQFF. The CDR3 nucleotides read TGTGCCAGCAGGGCCCAACCCTACAATGAGCAGTTCTTC.

The CDR3 nucleotides are TGTGCCAGCAGTTTTGGGGCCAACGTCCTGACTTTC. Translating gives CASSFGANVLTF. This rearrangement joins TRBV9 to TRBJ2-6; D unresolved. Looked up from germline, CDR1 is SGDLS and CDR2 is YYNGEE. Trimming stripped 5 bases from V and 3 bases from J, with 3 bases between. The CDR3 is 12 residues long.

This sequence joins TRBV7-9 and TRBJ2-5; D is perhaps TRBD1 (5 bases). V was cut by 4 bases and J by 5 bases, with 14 bases left in between. CDR1 is SEHNR and CDR2 is FQNEAQ in the germline V gene (reference sequence). The CDR3 runs to 14 residues. The CDR3 loop is CASSSVQGSETQYF. CDR3 coding DNA: TGTGCCAGCAGCTCCGTCCAGGGCTCGGAGACCCAGTACTTC.